These 11 T cell receptor beta chains were all obtained from the same sample, sequenced in a study of cytomegalovirus exposure and HLA in healthy donors (dated by TCRdb to the late 2010s). Library preparation used the immunoSEQ multiplex PCR assay. For the multiplex PCR, a mixture combining 60 forward primers for TCR Vbeta segments and 13 reverse primers for TCR Jbeta segments was used. Here the immuneACCESS table is served through TCRdb, limited to in-frame sequences with V and J called. Missing clones are a known gap in these copies; in checked studies unresolved V genes cover under half, and the rest lacks a known reason. This sample has more than 110,000 clones in its table, and approximately 83% of those were observed once. The top ten constitute about 3.9% of the sample. Sequenced input: PBMCs. The receptors stem from a man between 35 and 55 years old in good health and CMV-seropositive.

Only one count was recorded for this clone. V is TRBV11-2 and J is TRBJ1-1; D is unresolved. Between the trimmed V and J ends, which lost 4 bases and 3 bases, there was a span of 15 bases. The CDR3 runs 15 residues. Germline V gene sequence: CDR1 SGHAT, CDR2 FQNNGV. The CDR3 DNA reads as TGTGCCAGCAGCTCCCTCGGACTAAGCGACACTGAAGCTTTCTTT. This encodes CASSSLGLSDTEAFF.

The V and J genes are TRBV7-9 and TRBJ2-7; maybe TRBD1 (5 bases). The V and J ends lost 2 bases and 9 bases respectively, with 20 bases between them. Germline V gives CDR1 SEHNR, CDR2 FQNEAQ (reference sequence). This CDR3 has 15 amino acids. CDR3 in amino acids: CASSLSGASSGGQYF. CDR3 bases: TGTGCCAGCAGCTTAAGTGGGGCCTCATCGGGCGGGCAGTACTTC.

The rearrangement uses TRBV28 and TRBJ1-6; D might be TRBD1 (6 bases). There are 14 residues in the CDR3. CDR1 and CDR2 from the germline V gene are MDHEN and SYDVKM. V was pared by 3 bases and J by 7 bases, with 10 bases between. Here the CDR3 DNA reads TGTGCCAGCAGTTTGGCAGGGGAAAATTCACCCCTCCACTTT. Its protein is CASSLAGENSPLHF. Full variable domain (outside the CDR3, taken from reference TRBV28 and TRBJ1-6): DVKVTQSSRYLVKRTGEKVFLECVQDMDHENMFWYRQDPGLGLRLIYFSYDVKMKEKGDIPEGYSVSREKKERFSLILESASTNQTSMYLCASSLAGENSPLHFGNGTRLTVT.

The chain is built from TRBV4-1 and TRBJ2-5; maybe TRBD1 (6 bases). TRBJ2-7 explains the end of the DNA better; the J call may be wrong. The CDR3 loop spans 14 amino acids. The V gene's germline CDR1 is MGHRA and CDR2 YSYEKL. This CDR3 is CASSRQGLTHEQYF. The CDR3, as DNA: TGCGCCAGCAGCCGGCAGGGGCTCACCCACGAGCAGTACTTC.

The CDR3 DNA reads as TGCGCCAGCAGCCTTTTTAGCGCAGATACGCAGTATTTT. Protein: CASSLFSADTQYF. The chain couples TRBV5-1 to TRBJ2-3; tentative D call: TRBD2 (5 bases). This CDR3 is built from 13 residues. V was pared by 4 bases and J by 4 bases, with 10 bases between. Germline CDR1 is SGHRS and CDR2 is YFSETQ.

The V gene is TRBV2, the J gene TRBJ1-5; tentative D call: TRBD1 (5 bases). Trimming left V 8 bases short and J 0 bases short, with 14 bases between. CDR1 and CDR2 from the germline V gene are SNHLY and FYNNEI. The CDR3 extends over 15 amino acids. The CDR3 region is CASSERQNSNQPQHF. In nucleotides, the CDR3 is TGTGCCAGCTCCGAACGACAGAATAGCAATCAGCCCCAGCATTTT. The whole variable domain, remainder taken from reference TRBV2 and TRBJ1-5, is EPEVTQTPSHQVTQMGQEVILRCVPISNHLYFYWYRQILGQKVEFLVSFYNNEISEKSEIFDDQFSVERPDGSNFTLKIRSTKLEDSAMYFCASSERQNSNQPQHFGDGTRLSIL.

The genes are TRBV10-1 and TRBJ2-3, with 8 bases fitting TRBD2. V lost 2 bases and J lost 5; bases outside the gene matches: 6. CDR1 and CDR2 from the germline V gene are WNHNN and SYGVQD (reference sequence). CDR3 length equals 15 residues. CDR3 sequence (DNA): TGCGCCAGCAGTGAGGGGGGGCTAGCGGGAGATACGCAGTATTTT. Translating it yields CASSEGGLAGDTQYF.

The genes are TRBV4-3 and TRBJ2-5, with 9 bases that match TRBD2. The CDR3 consists of 16 residues. Trimming at V came to 0 bases and at J to 4 bases, leaving 6 bases not matched to a gene. Germline V gene lookup returns CDR1 LGHNA and CDR2 YSLEER. DNA for the CDR3: TGCGCCAGCAGCCAAGAGGGCGGGGGGGCCTCAGAGACCCAGTACTTC. As protein: CASSQEGGGASETQYF.

The V and J genes are TRBV7-2 and TRBJ2-1; a possible D gene is TRBD1 (7 bases). CDR1 and CDR2 (germline): SGHTA, FQGNSA. The V and J ends lost 4 bases and 2 bases respectively, with 12 bases between them. This CDR3 is built from 15 residues. CDR3 region: CASSWQGGPYNEQFF. CDR3 coding DNA: TGTGCCAGCAGCTGGCAGGGGGGCCCCTACAATGAGCAGTTCTTC.

The CDR3 DNA reads as TGTGCCAGCAGCTCACCGGGACAGGGAAATGGCTACACCTTC. This encodes CASSSPGQGNGYTF. The chain links TRBV5-4 to TRBJ1-2, with 9 bases that match TRBD1. Germline values: CDR1 SGHNT, CDR2 YYREEE (reference sequence). The junction had 6 bases not matched to a gene; V was cut back by 3 bases and J by 6 bases. The CDR3 runs to 14 residues.

The chain has TRBV5-1 and TRBJ1-6; a possible D gene is TRBD1 (6 bases). The CDR3 spans 15 residues. V was clipped by 2 bases and J by 6 bases, with 12 bases between them. Germline lookup yields CDR1 SGHRS and CDR2 YFSETQ. The CDR3 DNA follows: TGCGCCAGCAGCTTAGGGGGTATCAGTAATTCACCCCTCCACTTT. It encodes CASSLGGISNSPLHF.